This TCR beta chain is drawn from a study of T cell repertoires in cytomegalovirus infection. Study-wide points: Of the TCR beta families, the public ones yielded a cumulative frequency that identified carriers of CMV plus the relevant HLA.

TCRdb called the reads again in MiXCR, with one record for every CDR3 protein. The data show 900,000 to 950,000 distinct CDR3 sequences, roughly 30% seen once. As concerns this clonotype: Its antigen is still unknown.

The V and J ends lost 0 bases and 5 bases respectively, with 14 bases between them. The CDR3 sequence is 16 residues long. Germline CDR1 is LGHDT and CDR2 is YNNKEL (reference sequence). The rearrangement uses TRBV3-1 and TRBJ1-3; tentatively, D is TRBD1 (6 bases). The receptor was isolated from a human donor in good health (CMV status not recorded). Some clones in this sample may be carry-over from other donors' samples. The material sequenced was cultured CD8+ T cells from PBMCs, taken from culture after CMV antigen stimulation. The CDR3, as DNA: TGTGCCAGCAGCCAAGATTTGCCAGGGGCGAGAAACACCATATATTTT. It translates to CASSQDLPGARNTIYF.